This T cell receptor (beta chain) was documented in a study of T cells in Graves' hyperthyroidism and ophthalmopathy. Amplification targeted TCR beta CDR3 regions from RNA transcripts. The TCR CDR3 was amplified in a first-round RT-PCR using the HTBI primer set. TCRdb processed the multiplex PCR reads anew with MiXCR; each CDR3 protein has one entry. The sample holds about 580,000 distinct CDR3 sequences; roughly 50% are singletons and the top ten take approximately 7.5%. V lost 2 bases to trimming and J lost 0 bases, with 13 bases between them. Germline V gene data show CDR1 as SNHLY and CDR2 as FYNNEI. The CDR3 is 16 residues long. Every diagnosis used clinical symptoms, serum thyroxine and TRAb, thyroid ultrasound and orbital computed tomography.

The receptor's source is a woman aged 18-29 years with Graves' hyperthyroidism. Sequencing was carried out using peripheral blood or thyroid tissue (not recorded which). The chain carries TRBV2 and TRBJ1-1; no definite D call. CDR3 loop: CASSEPGEALNTEAFF. The DNA of the CDR3 is TGTGCCAGCAGTGAACCGGGTGAGGCCCTGAACACTGAAGCTTTCTTT.